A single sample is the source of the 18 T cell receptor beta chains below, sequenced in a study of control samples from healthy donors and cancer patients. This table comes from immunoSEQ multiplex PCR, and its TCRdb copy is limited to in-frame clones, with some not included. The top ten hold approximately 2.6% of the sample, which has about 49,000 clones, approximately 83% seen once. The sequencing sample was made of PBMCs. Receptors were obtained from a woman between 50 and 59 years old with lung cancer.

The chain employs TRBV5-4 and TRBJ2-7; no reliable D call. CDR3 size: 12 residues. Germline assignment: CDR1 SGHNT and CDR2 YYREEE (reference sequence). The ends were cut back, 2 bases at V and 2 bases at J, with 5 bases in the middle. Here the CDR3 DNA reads TGTGCCAGCAGCTTTGGGACCTACGAGCAGTACTTC. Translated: CASSFGTYEQYF.

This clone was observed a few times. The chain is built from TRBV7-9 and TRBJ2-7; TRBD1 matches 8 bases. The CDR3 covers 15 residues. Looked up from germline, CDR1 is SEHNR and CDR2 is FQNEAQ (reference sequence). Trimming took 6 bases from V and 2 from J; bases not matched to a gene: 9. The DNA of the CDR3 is TGTGCCAGCAGTTCAGGGGGCTCGGGGACCTACGAGCAGTACTTC. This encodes CASSSGGSGTYEQYF.

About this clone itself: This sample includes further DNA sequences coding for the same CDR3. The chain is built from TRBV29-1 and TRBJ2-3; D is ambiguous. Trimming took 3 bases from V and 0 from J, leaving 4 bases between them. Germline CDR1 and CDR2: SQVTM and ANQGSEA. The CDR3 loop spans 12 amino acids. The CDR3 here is CSVESSTDTQYF. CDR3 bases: TGCAGCGTTGAGTCTAGCACAGATACGCAGTATTTT.

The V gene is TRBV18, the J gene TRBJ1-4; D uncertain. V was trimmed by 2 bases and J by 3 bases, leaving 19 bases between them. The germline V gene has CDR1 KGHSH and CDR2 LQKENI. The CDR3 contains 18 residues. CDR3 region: CASSPRELSSTSNEKLFF. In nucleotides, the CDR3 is TGTGCCAGCTCACCAAGGGAGCTATCAAGTACATCTAATGAAAAACTGTTTTTT.

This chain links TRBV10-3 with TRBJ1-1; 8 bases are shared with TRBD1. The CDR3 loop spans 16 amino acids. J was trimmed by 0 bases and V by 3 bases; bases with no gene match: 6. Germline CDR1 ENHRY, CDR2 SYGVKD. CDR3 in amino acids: CAISERTGPMNTEAFF. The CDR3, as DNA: TGTGCCATCAGTGAAAGGACAGGGCCCATGAACACTGAAGCTTTCTTT.

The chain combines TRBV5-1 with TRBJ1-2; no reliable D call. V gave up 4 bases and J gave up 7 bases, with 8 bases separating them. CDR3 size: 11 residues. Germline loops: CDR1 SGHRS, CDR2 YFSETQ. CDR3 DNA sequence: TGCGCCAGCAGCGGAGGTGGTGGCTACACCTTC. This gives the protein CASSGGGGYTF.

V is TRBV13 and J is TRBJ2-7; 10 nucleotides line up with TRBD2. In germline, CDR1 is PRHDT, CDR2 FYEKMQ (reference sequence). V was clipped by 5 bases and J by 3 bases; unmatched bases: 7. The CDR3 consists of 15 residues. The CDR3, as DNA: TGTGCCAGCAGCCTAGCGGGGGCCATCTACTACGAGCAGTACTTC. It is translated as CASSLAGAIYYEQYF.

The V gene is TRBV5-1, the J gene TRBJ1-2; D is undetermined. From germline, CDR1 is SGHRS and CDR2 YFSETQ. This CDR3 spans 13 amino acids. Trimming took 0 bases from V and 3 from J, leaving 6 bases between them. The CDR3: CASSLVGDYGYTF. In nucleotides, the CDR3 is TGCGCCAGCAGCTTGGTTGGAGACTATGGCTACACCTTC.

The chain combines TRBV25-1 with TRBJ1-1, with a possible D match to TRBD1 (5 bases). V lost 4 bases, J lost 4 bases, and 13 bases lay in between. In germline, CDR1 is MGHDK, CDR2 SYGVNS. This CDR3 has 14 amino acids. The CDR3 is CASSGRGLFTEAFF. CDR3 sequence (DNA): TGTGCCAGCAGTGGCCGGGGCTTATTCACTGAAGCTTTCTTT.

The CDR3 protein is CASSLSGRVYYGYTF. CDR3 in DNA: TGTGCCAGCAGCTTATCGGGCAGAGTATATTATGGCTACACCTTC. The chain employs TRBV7-2 and TRBJ1-2; D is unresolved. V lost 2 bases, J lost 5 bases, and 15 bases lay in between. Looked up from germline, CDR1 is SGHTA and CDR2 is FQGNSA. The CDR3 length is 15 residues.

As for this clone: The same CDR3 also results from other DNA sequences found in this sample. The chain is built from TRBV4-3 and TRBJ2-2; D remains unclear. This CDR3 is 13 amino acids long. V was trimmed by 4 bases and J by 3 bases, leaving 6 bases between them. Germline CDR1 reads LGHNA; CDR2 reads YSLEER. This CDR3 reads CASSPGYTGELFF. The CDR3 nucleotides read TGCGCCAGCAGCCCAGGATACACCGGGGAGCTGTTTTTT.

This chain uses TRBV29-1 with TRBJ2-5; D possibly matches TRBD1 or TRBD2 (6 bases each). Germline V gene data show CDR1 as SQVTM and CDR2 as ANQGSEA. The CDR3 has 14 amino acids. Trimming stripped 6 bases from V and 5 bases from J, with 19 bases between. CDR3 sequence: CSVSVGAGGETQYF. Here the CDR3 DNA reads TGCAGCGTCTCTGTGGGGGCAGGAGGGGAGACCCAGTACTTC.

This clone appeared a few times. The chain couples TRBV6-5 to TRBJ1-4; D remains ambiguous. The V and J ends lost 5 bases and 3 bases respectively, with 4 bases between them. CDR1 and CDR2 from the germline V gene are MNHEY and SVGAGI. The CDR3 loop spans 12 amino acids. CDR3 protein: CASSIPNEKLFF. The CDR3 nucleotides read TGTGCCAGCAGTATACCTAATGAAAAACTGTTTTTT.

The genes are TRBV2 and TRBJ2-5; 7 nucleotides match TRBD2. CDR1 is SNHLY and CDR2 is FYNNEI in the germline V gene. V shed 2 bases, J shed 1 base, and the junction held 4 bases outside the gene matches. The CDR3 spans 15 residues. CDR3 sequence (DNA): TGTGCCAGCAGTGAATATGCGGGGGTCCAAGAGACCCAGTACTTC. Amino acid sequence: CASSEYAGVQETQYF.

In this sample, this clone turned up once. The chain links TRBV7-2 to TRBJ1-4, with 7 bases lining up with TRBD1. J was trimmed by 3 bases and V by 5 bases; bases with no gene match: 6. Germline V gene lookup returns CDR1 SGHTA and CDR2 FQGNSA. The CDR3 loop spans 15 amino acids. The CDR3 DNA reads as TGTGCCAGCAGCGCAGACAGGGAGGCTAATGAAAAACTGTTTTTT. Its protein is CASSADREANEKLFF. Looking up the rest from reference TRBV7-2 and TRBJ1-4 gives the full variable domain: GAGVSQSPSNKVTEKGKDVELRCDPISGHTALYWYRQSLGQGLEFLIYFQGNSAPDKSGLPSDRFSAERTGGSVSTLTIQRTQQEDSAVYLCASSADREANEKLFFGSGTQLSVL.

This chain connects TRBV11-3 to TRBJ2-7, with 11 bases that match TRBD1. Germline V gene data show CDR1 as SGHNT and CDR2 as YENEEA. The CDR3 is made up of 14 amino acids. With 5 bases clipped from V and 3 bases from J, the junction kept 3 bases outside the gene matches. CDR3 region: CASSLGTGGYEQYF. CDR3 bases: TGTGCCAGCAGCCTTGGGACAGGGGGCTACGAGCAGTACTTC. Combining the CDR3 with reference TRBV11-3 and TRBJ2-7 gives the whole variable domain EAGVVQSPRYKIIEKKQPVAFWCNPISGHNTLYWYLQNLGQGPELLIRYENEEAVDDSQLPKDRFSAERLKGVDSTLKIQPAELGDSAVYLCASSLGTGGYEQYFGPGTRLTVT.

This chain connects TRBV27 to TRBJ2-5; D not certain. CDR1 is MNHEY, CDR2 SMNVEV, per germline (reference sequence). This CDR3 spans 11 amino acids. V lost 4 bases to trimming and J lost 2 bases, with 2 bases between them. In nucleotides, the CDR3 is TGTGCCAGCAGTTCGCAAGAGACCCAGTACTTC. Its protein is CASSSQETQYF.

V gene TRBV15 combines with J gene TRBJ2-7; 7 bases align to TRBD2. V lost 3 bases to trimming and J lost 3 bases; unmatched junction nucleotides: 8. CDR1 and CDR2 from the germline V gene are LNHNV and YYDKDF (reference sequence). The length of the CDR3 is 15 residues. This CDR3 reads CATSRGPASGYEQYF. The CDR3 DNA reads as TGTGCCACCAGCAGGGGGCCGGCTAGCGGCTACGAGCAGTACTTC.